This note documents a single T cell receptor beta chain sequence. This clone was found a few times. This receptor's antigen is unknown. One base away there is no much larger clone; base qualities are not given. This sample was taken from a study of T cell clones after liver transplantation (dated by TCRdb to 2018 to 2020). A note on the overall study: ITN030ST, the source of the samples, was a randomized trial that attempted immunosuppression withdrawal within 2 years of liver transplantation. To count as tolerant, a recipient had to stay completely off immunosuppression for at least one year without liver enzymes climbing beyond twice the upper limit of normal. No induction therapy was given to the subjects, and standard immunosuppression was administered until randomization at 12-24 months post-transplant. After a pre-transplant mixed lymphocyte reaction, TCRbeta sequencing was used to pinpoint donor-reactive T cell clones, which were subsequently tracked in post-transplant blood. Blood samples were taken pre-transplant, pre-randomization before withdrawal, and post-randomization after full withdrawal or failed withdrawal. As an antigen-independent comparator for the donor-reactive sequences, third party-reactive TCRbeta sequences from pre-transplant MLRs were identified as well. Of the eight recipients, a few were HCV-positive, while the remaining recipients had been transplanted for non-autoimmune, non-viral indications. The studied cohort comprised 8 liver transplant recipients, 3 classified as tolerant and 5 as non-tolerant. Study-wide conclusions, independent of this receptor: Donor-reactive sequences decreased more than third party-reactive sequences, which suggests partial antigen-specific deletion that was not related to withdrawal success. Since no allograft tissue specimens were available, donor-reactive T cells may have migrated into the graft instead of being deleted. Circulating donor-reactive CD4 TCRbeta sequences fell significantly post-transplant in most of the 8 subjects, irrespective of tolerance or HCV status. Conclusions were preliminary, limited by small, heterogeneous patient numbers and non-standardized post-transplant time points. After accounting for repertoire turnover, donor-reactive detection was significantly reduced in 7 of 8 subjects for CD4 and 8 of 8 for CD8. Low numbers of available donor cells limited the measurable donor-reactive repertoire in a couple of subjects.

High-throughput TCRbeta CDR3 sequencing of frozen genomic DNA was performed by immunoSEQ, with PCR amplification, mapping, bias correction and internal controls included. On the authors' methods: Productive rearrangements were retained, and unique TCRbeta sequences were defined by the CDR3 nucleotide sequence together with the V and J gene. For classification of a sequence as donor-reactive, at least 5-fold expansion in CFSE-low cells relative to unstimulated pre-transplant cells and a frequency of at least 0.01% were required. Minimum frequency thresholds were set for each subject based on the unstimulated sample with the lowest template count, ensuring at least 90% detection power. Jensen-Shannon divergence between the top 1000 TCRbeta sequences post- versus pre-transplant served as the measure of repertoire turnover. Two-sided Fisher's exact tests were used to test for changes in the detection of donor-reactive sequences. The table was pulled from immuneACCESS by TCRdb, which kept in-frame rearrangements only. Such tables lose some clones; where checked, under half of the loss comes from unresolved V genes, and the rest has no known cause. That table furnishes V, J and clone size, whereas the DNA furnished D and trimming. Present in this sample are 85,000 to 110,000 clones, around 80% of which were seen just once. The ten most abundant clones make up roughly 2.8% of the sample.

Thawed unstimulated PBMCs were stained for CD3, CD4 and CD8 and FACS-sorted into CD3+CD4+ and CD3+CD8+ populations. All 8 studied subjects were randomized to immunosuppression withdrawal. The Qiagen DNeasy Blood and Tissue Kit was used for isolation of genomic DNA. CDR1 and CDR2 are drawn from the germline V gene: SNHLY, FYNNEI. The CDR3 holds 14 amino acids from the cysteine to the phenylalanine. The kept DNA is CDR3 alone, 42 bases in frame from the first base. V was cut back by 3 bases and J by 6 bases, leaving a gap of 14 bases between them. This TCR was recovered from a human patient who received a liver transplant. Following a transplant, some T cells may be graft donor cells, not patient cells. Sequenced material: CD4+ T cells from blood, taken approximately 50 months after liver transplant. The chain links TRBV2 with TRBJ1-1, with a tentative D gene TRBD1 over 6 matching bases. The CDR3 protein: CASSEGRGSPEAFF. The bases are TGTGCCAGCAGTGAGGGCAGGGGTTCCCCTGAAGCTTTCTTT.